This T cell receptor (beta chain) originates from a study of spatial heterogeneity in lung cancer. Looking at the study overall: Alpha-chain sequences were detected in numbers that were consistently lower than beta-chain sequences. The average appearance count of each unique TCR and UMI combination in raw reads was more than 9.5.

TCRdb called the 5' RACE reads again in MiXCR, with one record for every CDR3 protein. The table has about 15,000 distinct CDR3 sequences, 7.5% to 10% seen once; the top ten hold 33%. Germline V gene sequence: CDR1 KGHSH, CDR2 LQKENI. V gave up 0 bases and J gave up 2 bases, with 10 bases separating them. This CDR3 has 15 amino acids. This clonotype came up many times. Time point noted: sample taken at primary tumor resection. The authors sequenced whole RNA from tumor, nontumor lung or frozen PBMC without sorting. 72 TRACERx patients with early, untreated non-small cell lung cancer donated samples. This TCR was recovered from a female donor with early-stage non-small cell lung cancer. The sample consisted of PBMCs, taken at surgery. This chain connects TRBV18 to TRBJ1-1; D may be TRBD1 (5 bases). The DNA of the CDR3 is TGTGCCAGCTCACCACCGGGTCGGACAAACACTGAAGCTTTCTTT. Encoded protein: CASSPPGRTNTEAFF.